These 15 T cell receptor beta chains were all obtained from the same sample, sequenced in a study of blood T cell repertoires in COVID-19. Using immunoSEQ multiplex PCR, the repertoire was profiled, and TCRdb retains in-frame clones only, with some absent. Among over 100,000 clones listed, 75% to 90% were seen once. Material: peripheral blood. The receptors here all came from a man over 45 with acute or convalescent COVID-19.

The CDR3 DNA reads TGTGCCAGCAGCGGACAGGGGGCTCGATATGGCTACACCTTC. Translation: CASSGQGARYGYTF. The chain links TRBV6-5 to TRBJ1-2; TRBD1 agrees at 11 bases. Germline CDR1 is MNHEY and CDR2 is SVGAGI. The J segment lost 5 bases and the V segment lost 6 bases, leaving 5 bases of the junction unmatched. This CDR3 region has 14 residues.

The chain links TRBV5-5 to TRBJ1-4; the match to TRBD1 covers 8 bases. In germline, CDR1 is SGHKS, CDR2 YYEKEE (reference sequence). V lost 2 bases to trimming and J lost 6 bases; unmatched junction nucleotides: 6. The CDR3 has 15 amino acids. The CDR3 protein is CASSLIGQGDEKLFF. The CDR3 DNA is TGTGCCAGCAGCTTAATAGGACAGGGAGATGAAAAACTGTTTTTT.

The chain couples TRBV14 to TRBJ2-7; TRBD1 is a possible D gene (6 bases). Trimming cost V 4 bases and J 6 bases, with 13 bases left between them. Looked up from germline, CDR1 is SGHDN and CDR2 is FVKESK. CDR3 length equals 13 residues. CDR3: CASSPNLTGEQYF. The DNA for the CDR3 is TGTGCCAGCAGCCCCAACCTGACAGGCGAGCAGTACTTC. Full variable domain (remainder filled in from reference TRBV14 and TRBJ2-7): EAGVTQFPSHSVIEKGQTVTLRCDPISGHDNLYWYRRVMGKEIKFLLHFVKESKQDESGMPNNRFLAERTGGTYSTLKVQPAELEDSGVYFCASSPNLTGEQYFGPGTRLTVT.

The chain is built from TRBV28 and TRBJ2-2; maybe TRBD2 (6 bases). The germline V and J ends were trimmed by 2 bases and 5 bases, with 6 bases remaining between them. The CDR3 spans 13 residues. The germline gives CDR1 MDHEN, CDR2 SYDVKM. The CDR3: CASSLGGTGELFF. In DNA, the CDR3 is TGTGCCAGCAGTTTAGGGGGGACCGGGGAGCTGTTTTTT.

V is TRBV19 and J is TRBJ2-1; D might be TRBD1 (6 bases). CDR3 size: 16 residues. Trimming stripped 2 bases from V and 3 bases from J, with 14 bases between. Per the germline V gene, CDR1 is LNHDA and CDR2 is SQIVND (reference sequence). CDR3: CASSITGPGDYNEQFF. CDR3 bases: TGTGCCAGTAGTATAACGGGCCCAGGGGACTACAATGAGCAGTTCTTC.

This clone was seen only a few times. The chain has TRBV9 and TRBJ1-1, with D hard to call. Looked up from germline, CDR1 is SGDLS and CDR2 is YYNGEE. V lost 0 bases and J lost 0, with 9 bases in between. The CDR3 totals 15 residues. The CDR3 sequence: CASSVAQLMNTEAFF. The CDR3 DNA reads TGTGCCAGCAGCGTAGCTCAACTTATGAACACTGAAGCTTTCTTT.

On this clone itself: This same CDR3 is encoded by further DNA sequences in the sample. This chain uses TRBV5-1 with TRBJ2-1; 11 bases match TRBD2. J was trimmed by 4 bases and V by 1 base; bases with no gene match: 1. This CDR3 is 15 amino acids long. CDR1 SGHRS and CDR2 YFSETQ come from the germline V gene. The CDR3 protein is CASSLRTSGYNEQFF. CDR3 in DNA: TGCGCCAGCAGCTTGAGGACTAGCGGGTACAATGAGCAGTTCTTC.

This chain links TRBV7-8 with TRBJ2-3; 8 nucleotides align to TRBD1. Germline V gene lookup returns CDR1 SGHVS and CDR2 FQNEAQ. V gave up 4 bases and J gave up 4 bases; unmatched junction bases: 7. The CDR3 loop spans 15 amino acids. This chain's CDR3 is CASSSGQGWADTQYF. The CDR3 DNA sequence: TGTGCCAGCAGCTCCGGACAGGGATGGGCAGATACGCAGTATTTT.

The chain links TRBV2 to TRBJ2-7; TRBD2 matches 11 bases. Trimming cost V 6 bases and J 3 bases; bases outside gene matches: 4. The CDR3 loop spans 14 amino acids. The germline V gene encodes CDR1 SNHLY and CDR2 FYNNEI. CDR3 DNA: TGTGCCAGCAGGGAGACTAGCGGGATCTACGAGCAGTACTTC. This gives the protein CASRETSGIYEQYF.

The chain uses TRBV4-1 and TRBJ1-5; possible D gene TRBD1, 5 bases. The germline CDR1 and CDR2 sequences are MGHRA and YSYEKL. The CDR3 is 14 residues long. Trimming took 3 bases from V and 0 from J, leaving 6 bases between them. Here the CDR3 reads CASSHGGSNQPQHF. The CDR3 bases are TGCGCCAGCAGCCACGGGGGTAGCAATCAGCCCCAGCATTTT.

The gene calls are TRBV9 and TRBJ2-2, with TRBD1 as a possible D gene (5 bases). Germline-derived CDR1 and CDR2 are SGDLS and YYNGEE. The CDR3 spans 14 residues. Trimming pared 2 bases from V and 4 bases from J, leaving 9 bases between. CDR3 sequence: CASSVAGFTGELFF. For the CDR3, the DNA is TGTGCCAGCAGCGTGGCAGGGTTCACCGGGGAGCTGTTTTTT.

This clone was recorded a few times. V is TRBV27 and J is TRBJ2-1; 10 bases fit TRBD2. After removal of 5 bases from V and 9 bases from J, the junction contained 10 bases not matched to a gene. Germline V lookup: CDR1 MNHEY, CDR2 SMNVEV (reference sequence). The CDR3 is 15 amino acids. This CDR3 is CASSPASGSLGEQFF. CDR3 bases: TGTGCCAGCAGTCCGGCTAGCGGGAGCCTAGGTGAGCAGTTCTTC.

V usage is TRBV9 and J usage is TRBJ2-1, with TRBD2 identical over 13 bases. CDR1 SGDLS and CDR2 YYNGEE come from the germline V gene. CDR3 size: 18 residues. Trimming at V came to 0 bases and at J to 6 bases, leaving 9 bases not matched to a gene. CDR3 in amino acids: CASSVGLAGGSLGNEQFF. The CDR3 DNA sequence: TGTGCCAGCAGCGTAGGACTAGCGGGAGGATCATTGGGCAATGAGCAGTTCTTC.

The chain employs TRBV7-2 and TRBJ2-3, with 9 positions matching TRBD2. Germline CDR1 is SGHTA and CDR2 is FQGNSA. The CDR3 loop spans 15 amino acids. J lost 9 bases, V lost 1 base, and 8 bases had no gene match. This chain's CDR3 is CASSLERGRAGTQYF. The CDR3 coding sequence is TGTGCCAGCAGCTTAGAGCGCGGGAGGGCCGGGACGCAGTATTTT. Drawing the rest from reference TRBV7-2 and TRBJ2-3, the complete variable domain is GAGVSQSPSNKVTEKGKDVELRCDPISGHTALYWYRQSLGQGLEFLIYFQGNSAPDKSGLPSDRFSAERTGGSVSTLTIQRTQQEDSAVYLCASSLERGRAGTQYFGPGTRLTVL.

The J gene is TRBJ2-7, the V gene TRBV5-6; D call uncertain. The V end lost 0 bases, the J end lost 1 base, and 14 bases lay between the germline ends. The germline gives CDR1 SGHDT, CDR2 YYEEEE. The CDR3 runs 16 residues. CDR3 loop: CASSLDFSQGSYEQYF. The CDR3 bases are TGTGCCAGCAGCTTGGATTTTAGCCAAGGATCCTACGAGCAGTACTTC. Complete variable domain (other parts from reference TRBV5-6 and TRBJ2-7): DAGVTQSPTHLIKTRGQQVTLRCSPKSGHDTVSWYQQALGQGPQFIFQYYEEEERQRGNFPDRFSGHQFPNYSSELNVNALLLGDSALYLCASSLDFSQGSYEQYFGPGTRLTVT.